This entry describes one T cell receptor beta chain. The data were obtained in a study of shared clonotypes between healthy human individuals. From germline, CDR1 is MGHRA and CDR2 YSYEKL. CDR3 size: 16 residues. V was shortened by 4 bases and J by 0 bases, with 14 bases between the two germline ends. Data came from immunoSEQ multiplex PCR; TCRdb stores just in-frame clones and leaves some out. Here the sample spans about 980,000 clones, approximately 76% being singletons. The sequencing sample was made of memory CD4+ T cells sorted from blood. Sample subset: CD45RA-negative fraction. This chain links TRBV4-1 with TRBJ2-3; D is uncertain. The receptor was derived from a man between 18 and 29 years old in good health. The CDR3 sequence: CASSPQALTSTDTQYF. The CDR3 DNA reads TGCGCCAGCAGCCCTCAGGCCTTAACTAGCACAGATACGCAGTATTTT.